The T cell receptor (beta chain) described here comes from a study of human T cells and chemical hapten exposure. This clonotype was seen more than once but under ten times. The CDR3 has 17 residues. The junction had 6 bases not matched to a gene; V was cut back by 1 base and J by 0 bases. Germline CDR1 and CDR2: SGHTA and FQGNSA. Each CDR3 protein gets one entry after TCRdb re-called the RACE reads with MiXCR. This repertoire shows 150,000 to 200,000 distinct CDR3 sequences, more than 20% found once; its top ten account for about 6.7%. Noted time point: patch test 1, 2 weeks after DPC sensitization. The treatment here: therapeutic diphenylcyclopropenone sensitization with weekly scalp DPC.

The chain is built from TRBV7-2 and TRBJ1-3; 7 bases match TRBD1. The TCR was taken from a woman between 50 and 59 years old with alopecia areata. Some clones in this sample may be carry-over from other donors' samples. The sequencing used whole blood, collected in connection with sensitization to the hapten diphenylcyclopropenone (DPC). CDR3 loop: CASSLEWTGHSGNTIYF. CDR3 in DNA: TGTGCCAGCAGCTTAGAGTGGACAGGCCACTCTGGAAACACCATATATTTT.